This TCR beta chain was documented in a study of PD-1 blockade in mismatch repair-deficient tumors. About the study: All were previously treated, progressing patients with approximately 12 mismatch repair-deficient cancer types.

TCR sequencing covered a few patients who responded to pembrolizumab. This CDR3 comprises 13 residues. CDR1 is SGHRS, CDR2 YFSETQ, per germline. V lost 0 bases and J lost 1, with 4 bases in between. Some clones are missing from TCRdb's copy, which holds only in-frame ones; the method was immunoSEQ multiplex PCR. The data hold under 50,000 clones, with 75% to 85% observed a single time. This rearrangement joins TRBV5-1 to TRBJ2-5; D gene uncertain. The sample was peripheral blood, taken 4 weeks after starting pembrolizumab. This receptor was taken from an adult with mismatch repair-deficient cancer. This chain's CDR3 is CASSLGIQETQYF. Written as DNA, the CDR3 is TGCGCCAGCAGCTTGGGGATCCAAGAGACCCAGTACTTC.